These 14 T cell receptor beta chains originate from one sample sequenced in a study of blood T cell repertoires in COVID-19. TCRdb's copy holds only in-frame clones and misses some; the assay was immunoSEQ multiplex PCR. Among some 80,000 clones listed, more than 60% were seen once. The sample was peripheral blood. All receptors derive from a human donor in a cohort sampled during active COVID-19.

The table lists this clone with a count of one. V and J are TRBV5-1 and TRBJ1-2; a possible D gene is TRBD1 (5 bases). Between the trimmed V and J ends, which lost 5 bases and 0 bases, there was a span of 14 bases. Germline-derived CDR1 and CDR2 are SGHRS and YFSETQ. The CDR3 is 15 amino acids. This chain's CDR3 is CASRWRGGANYGYTF. The CDR3 bases are TGCGCCAGCAGATGGCGAGGAGGGGCTAACTATGGCTACACCTTC. Based on the CDR3 plus reference TRBV5-1 and TRBJ1-2, the full variable domain is KAGVTQTPRYLIKTRGQQVTLSCSPISGHRSVSWYQQTPGQGLQFLFEYFSETQRNKGNFPGRFSGRQFSNSRSEMNVSTLELGDSALYLCASRWRGGANYGYTFGSGTRLTVV.

This clone came up a few times. The chain couples TRBV7-2 to TRBJ2-1, with D perhaps TRBD2 (5 bases). V was pared by 3 bases and J by 7 bases, with 10 bases between. The germline CDR1 and CDR2 sequences are SGHTA and FQGNSA. The CDR3 totals 13 residues. The CDR3 is CASSFSGGNEQFF. DNA of the CDR3: TGTGCCAGCAGCTTCTCAGGCGGGAATGAGCAGTTCTTC.

The chain combines TRBV11-2 with TRBJ1-1; the match to TRBD1 covers 9 bases. Germline assignment: CDR1 SGHAT and CDR2 FQNNGV. This CDR3 spans 14 amino acids. Trimming at V came to 6 bases and at J to 6 bases, leaving 8 bases not matched to a gene. The CDR3 DNA reads as TGTGCCAGCAGTTGGGACAGGGTGTCCCCTGAAGCTTTCTTT. Amino acid sequence: CASSWDRVSPEAFF.

The chain has TRBV4-3 and TRBJ2-1; D is perhaps TRBD2 (5 bases). The CDR3 spans 14 residues. The germline CDR1 and CDR2 sequences are LGHNA and YSLEER. V gave up 0 bases and J gave up 9 bases, with 12 bases separating them. CDR3 sequence: CASSQDWERGEQFF. In DNA, the CDR3 is TGCGCCAGCAGCCAAGATTGGGAACGGGGTGAGCAGTTCTTC.

V and J are TRBV7-3 and TRBJ1-2, with D tentatively TRBD1 (6 bases). Germline V CDR1 and CDR2: SGHTA, FQGTGA. The V end was cut by 3 bases, the J end by 5 bases, with 19 bases between. The CDR3 consists of 16 residues. CDR3 sequence: CASSLTDSQMGYGYTF. The CDR3 nucleotides read TGTGCCAGCAGCTTGACGGACAGCCAGATGGGATATGGCTACACCTTC.

The chain has TRBV19 and TRBJ1-5; D perhaps matches TRBD1 (6 bases). The CDR3 has 16 residues. V was cut by 5 bases and J by 3 bases, with 17 bases left in between. Germline CDR1 and CDR2: LNHDA and SQIVND (reference sequence). The CDR3 DNA is TGTGCCAGTAGTCCCCGGGAGGGGGGGCTCAATCAGCCCCAGCATTTT. It codes for CASSPREGGLNQPQHF.

This clone has a handful of counts. V gene TRBV11-3 combines with J gene TRBJ2-7, with D possibly being TRBD1 (5 bases). The germline V gene encodes CDR1 SGHNT and CDR2 YENEEA. The CDR3 is 12 amino acids. The germline V and J ends were trimmed by 5 bases and 3 bases, with 8 bases remaining between them. The CDR3 DNA reads TGTGCCAGCAGCCACGACAGCTACGAGCAGTACGTC. The encoded protein is CASSHDSYEQYV.

The V gene is TRBV3-1 (or the pseudogene TRBV3-2), the J gene TRBJ2-5; D is perhaps TRBD1 (6 bases). The CDR3 is made up of 15 amino acids. Germline loops: CDR1 LGHDT, CDR2 YNNKEL (reference sequence). The V end lost 2 bases, the J end lost 4 bases, and 14 bases lay between the germline ends. The CDR3 is CASSQNQGSRETQYF. DNA for the CDR3: TGTGCCAGCAGCCAAAACCAGGGGAGTCGAGAGACCCAGTACTTC.

The CDR3 loop reads CASSRGTSGATDTQYF. The CDR3 DNA reads TGTGCCAGCAGCCGTGGGACTAGCGGGGCCACAGATACGCAGTATTTT. This sequence joins TRBV11-2 and TRBJ2-3, with 13 bases that match TRBD2. V shed 5 bases, J shed 2 bases, and the junction held 4 bases outside the gene matches. The CDR3 is 16 residues long. Germline V gene lookup returns CDR1 SGHAT and CDR2 FQNNGV.

V gene TRBV28 combines with J gene TRBJ1-1; the match to TRBD1 covers 7 bases. The V gene's germline CDR1 is MDHEN and CDR2 SYDVKM. V gave up 10 bases and J gave up 7 bases; unmatched junction bases: 12. CDR3 length equals 13 residues. CDR3 residues: CATVDRVRGEAFF. Here the CDR3 DNA reads TGTGCCACCGTTGACAGGGTGCGTGGTGAAGCTTTCTTT.

The chain uses TRBV9 and TRBJ2-5; 10 bases fit TRBD2. J gave up 0 bases and V 0 bases, and 5 bases lay outside the gene matches. Germline lookup yields CDR1 SGDLS and CDR2 YYNGEE. The CDR3 extends over 17 amino acids. As DNA, the CDR3 is TGTGCCAGCAGCGTAGGCGATAGCGGGAGGTACCAAGAGACCCAGTACTTC. Translation gives CASSVGDSGRYQETQYF.

The V call is TRBV5-1, the J call TRBJ2-4; 12 bases align to TRBD2. The CDR3 is made up of 19 amino acids. The germline V gene has CDR1 SGHRS and CDR2 YFSETQ. The junction had 10 bases not matched to a gene; V was cut back by 2 bases and J by 1 base. In DNA form, the CDR3 reads TGCGCCAGCAGCTTCAGTTTTCTAGCGGGAGGGCCTGCCAAAAACATTCAGTACTTC. Protein: CASSFSFLAGGPAKNIQYF.

The rearrangement links TRBV6-6 to TRBJ2-1; a possible D gene is TRBD1 (5 bases). Germline V lookup: CDR1 MNHNY, CDR2 SVGAGI (reference sequence). Trimming took off 10 bases at V and 10 bases at J, with 11 bases between the two ends. This CDR3 contains 10 residues. The CDR3 loop reads CAIRANEQFF. CDR3 DNA sequence: TGTGCCATCAGGGCAAACGAGCAGTTCTTC.

V usage is TRBV2 and J usage is TRBJ1-2; 8 bases map to TRBD1. Looked up from germline, CDR1 is SNHLY and CDR2 is FYNNEI. Germline trimming cut 6 bases from V and 6 bases from J; bases unmatched to any gene: 9. The CDR3 runs 14 residues. DNA of the CDR3: TGTGCCAGCAGCTCGACAGGGGTGGAGGATGGCTACACCTTC. Its protein is CASSSTGVEDGYTF.